This T cell receptor (beta chain) appears in the sequencing data of a study of blood T cell repertoires in COVID-19. For the study at large: T cells, B-cell-depleted T cells, or PBMCs provided the cDNA or gDNA that served as material.

Data came from immunoSEQ multiplex PCR; TCRdb stores just in-frame clones and leaves some out. The sample consists of about 130,000 clones, approximately 83% of them appearing once. This receptor was identified in a woman in her forties or fifties who had recovered from COVID-19. Source material: peripheral blood.

CDR3 loop: CASSPTGGNQPQHF. DNA of the CDR3: TGTGCCAGCAGTCCGACAGGGGGTAATCAGCCCCAGCATTTT. The V and J genes are TRBV6-6 and TRBJ1-5, with 9 nucleotides matching TRBD1. V lost 5 bases to trimming and J lost 4 bases; unmatched junction nucleotides: 3. CDR1 and CDR2 from the germline V gene are MNHNY and SVGAGI (reference sequence). This CDR3 has 14 residues.